Below are 24 T cell receptor beta chains sequenced from a single sample in a study of T cells in Graves' hyperthyroidism and ophthalmopathy. Using RNA transcripts as the source, TCR beta CDR3 regions were amplified. In the first-round RT-PCR of the TCR CDR3, the HTBI primer set was used. TCRdb analysed the multiplex PCR reads with MiXCR anew, one entry per CDR3 protein. The sample includes some 510,000 distinct CDR3 sequences, around 42% of them seen just once. Sample: peripheral blood or thyroid tissue (not recorded which). The receptors stem from a woman in her late teens or twenties with Graves' hyperthyroidism.

This clonotype was seen repeatedly, ten times or more. The chain has TRBV29-1 and TRBJ1-2, with D hard to call. V was trimmed by 3 bases and J by 2 bases, leaving 10 bases between them. CDR1 SQVTM and CDR2 ANQGSEA come from the germline V gene. The CDR3 is 13 residues long. In nucleotides, the CDR3 is TGCAGCGTTGAGCTTCAAGGGAACTATGGCTACACCTTC. It yields the protein CSVELQGNYGYTF.

The rearrangement joins TRBV7-6 to TRBJ2-5; 13 bases are shared with TRBD2. J lost 7 bases, V lost 5 bases, and 13 bases had no gene match. The CDR3 spans 17 residues. Germline CDR1 is SGHVS and CDR2 is FNYEAQ. The CDR3 coding sequence is TGTGCCAGCAGCCCCAGGACTAGCGGGAGTGGGCTGGGGACCCAGTACTTC. Its translation: CASSPRTSGSGLGTQYF.

This clonotype was counted ten times or more. The chain joins TRBV15 to TRBJ1-1, with D unresolved. CDR3 size: 11 residues. Germline CDR1 LNHNV, CDR2 YYDKDF (reference sequence). Trimming removed 2 bases from V and 6 bases from J, with 4 bases in between. CDR3 nucleotides: TGTGCCACCAGCAGACGGGCTGAAGCTTTCTTT. Translating it yields CATSRRAEAFF.

CDR3 sequence: CASSLEAGNQPLHF. CDR3 in DNA: TGTGCCAGCAGCTTAGAGGCGGGCAATCAGCCCCTCCACTTT. J is TRBJ1-6 and V is TRBV11-2; no reliable D call. The CDR3 covers 14 residues. The germline V and J ends were trimmed by 0 bases and 13 bases, with 13 bases remaining between them. CDR1 and CDR2 (germline): SGHAT, FQNNGV.

The chain uses TRBV7-9 and TRBJ1-1; D is ambiguous. The CDR3 is made up of 14 amino acids. V shed 4 bases and J shed 4 bases, with 13 bases lying between them. CDR1 is SEHNR, CDR2 FQNEAQ, per germline (reference sequence). The CDR3 DNA follows: TGTGCCAGCAGCTCCGGTGGGTTGGGCACTGAAGCTTTCTTT. Amino acids: CASSSGGLGTEAFF. Variable domain in full (rest from reference TRBV7-9 and TRBJ1-1): DTGVSQNPRHKITKRGQNVTFRCDPISEHNRLYWYRQTLGQGPEFLTYFQNEAQLEKSRLLSDRFSAERPKGSFSTLEIQRTEQGDSAMYLCASSSGGLGTEAFFGQGTRLTVV.

In this sample, this clonotype turned up a few times. V is TRBV20-1 and J is TRBJ2-7; unclear D gene. The CDR3 is 15 amino acids. The germline V gene encodes CDR1 DFQATT and CDR2 SNEGSKA (reference sequence). V lost 6 bases and J lost 3, with 21 bases in between. Written as DNA, the CDR3 is TGCAGTGCCCGAGAGGTCTATCGGGCCTACTACGAGCAGTACTTC. Its protein product is CSAREVYRAYYEQYF.

CDR3 residues: CAIRQLEGNEQYF. The CDR3 nucleotides are TGTGCCATCAGGCAACTAGAGGGCAATGAGCAGTACTTC. This chain connects TRBV10-3 to TRBJ2-7; a possible D gene is TRBD2 (5 bases). The germline CDR1 and CDR2 sequences are ENHRY and SYGVKD. V was cut by 6 bases and J by 7 bases, with 16 bases left in between. The CDR3 runs to 13 residues.

The chain couples TRBV10-3 to TRBJ2-2; 11 bases line up with TRBD2. From germline, CDR1 is ENHRY and CDR2 SYGVKD. The CDR3 has 17 residues. With V trimmed by 2 bases and J by 2 bases, 4 bases remained unmatched. DNA of the CDR3: TGTGCCATCAGTGAGCCGGGACTAGCGGCAAACACCGGGGAGCTGTTTTTT. Encoded protein: CAISEPGLAANTGELFF.

This clonotype has more than one count but fewer than ten. The chain links TRBV20-1 to TRBJ2-7, with a tentative D call TRBD2 (5 bases). Germline-derived CDR1 and CDR2 are DFQATT and SNEGSKA (reference sequence). This CDR3 contains 13 residues. V was pared by 3 bases and J by 7 bases, with 16 bases between. CDR3 in DNA: TGCAGTGCTAGCCCGGGCTTGGAGGATGAGCAGTACTTC. Encoded protein: CSASPGLEDEQYF.

V is TRBV6-2 or TRBV6-3 and J is TRBJ1-6; 10 bases match TRBD1. CDR1 and CDR2 from the germline V gene are MNHEY and SVGEGT. CDR3 length: 16 residues. J lost 7 bases, V lost 1 base, and 4 bases had no gene match. This CDR3 reads CASSYLGQGLNSPLHF. As DNA, the CDR3 is TGTGCCAGCAGTTACTTGGGACAGGGGCTCAATTCACCCCTCCACTTT.

Of note for this clonotype: A read error may be the cause here, since a much bigger clone is one base away. V is TRBV19 and J is TRBJ1-1; D is uncertain. CDR1 is LNHDA and CDR2 is SQIVND in the germline V gene (reference sequence). With 10 bases removed from V and 7 bases from J, the gap between germline ends came to 13 bases. The CDR3 covers 11 residues. The CDR3 loop is CATKWSSEAFF. The CDR3 DNA sequence: TGTGCCACCAAATGGAGCAGTGAAGCTTTCTTT.

The chain is built from TRBV24-1 and TRBJ2-7; 8 bases fit TRBD1. The V gene end was trimmed by 6 bases and the J gene end by 4 bases; junction bases not matched to a gene: 7. In germline, CDR1 is KGHDR, CDR2 SFDVKD. The CDR3 loop spans 14 amino acids. The CDR3 reads CATSPRTGLYEQYF. CDR3 in DNA: TGTGCCACCAGTCCCAGGACAGGGCTGTACGAGCAGTACTTC.

This clonotype was picked up a small number of times. The chain's CDR3 is CASSSGQGVSDTEAFF. DNA of the CDR3: TGTGCCAGCAGCTCGGGACAGGGGGTATCCGACACTGAAGCTTTCTTT. The chain has TRBV7-2 and TRBJ1-1; TRBD1 matches at 11 bases. This CDR3 is built from 16 residues. CDR1 and CDR2 (germline): SGHTA, FQGNSA. J lost 3 bases, V lost 4 bases, and 7 bases had no gene match.

There are many counts of this clonotype. The chain has TRBV7-9 and TRBJ2-7; D unresolved. V lost 1 base to trimming and J lost 7 bases, with 11 bases between them. Per the germline V gene, CDR1 is SEHNR and CDR2 is FQNEAQ (reference sequence). The CDR3 extends over 13 amino acids. CDR3 residues: CASSLGLSREQYF. DNA for the CDR3: TGTGCCAGCAGCTTAGGTCTGAGCCGGGAGCAGTACTTC.

The chain links TRBV29-1 to TRBJ2-7, with no clear D. Germline values: CDR1 SQVTM, CDR2 ANQGSEA. V lost 0 bases and J lost 5, with 8 bases in between. The CDR3 runs 12 residues. CDR3 in DNA: TGCAGCGTTGAAGATCTAGTCCACGAGCAGTACTTC. This translates into CSVEDLVHEQYF.

This clonotype was counted a few times. The junction departs from germline at one end; a sequencing error may be responsible. The chain uses TRBV24-1 and TRBJ2-5; D is unclear. The V gene's germline CDR1 is KGHDR and CDR2 SFDVKD. The CDR3 is 13 amino acids. CDR3 loop: CASSDSSQETQYF. CDR3 DNA: TGTGCCAGCAGTGATTCCAGCCAAGAGACCCAGTACTTC.

The V gene is TRBV7-2, the J gene TRBJ1-1; no definite D call. Germline loops: CDR1 SGHTA, CDR2 FQGNSA. Trimming took 4 bases from V and 5 from J, leaving 8 bases between them. CDR3 length equals 12 residues. CDR3 nucleotide sequence: TGTGCCAGCAGCTCCGCCGGGACTGAAGCTTTCTTT. As protein: CASSSAGTEAFF.

Notes on this clonotype: Being one base from a much bigger clone, this may be a read error. The chain links TRBV25-1 to TRBJ2-2, with D perhaps assigned TRBD1 or TRBD2 (5 bases each). Looked up from germline, CDR1 is MGHDK and CDR2 is SYGVNS. Trimming took off 1 base at V and 6 bases at J, with 15 bases between the two ends. This CDR3 has 16 amino acids. CDR3 region: CASSEWGRGGSGELFF. CDR3 in DNA: TGTGCCAGCAGTGAATGGGGTAGGGGCGGGTCCGGGGAGCTGTTTTTT.

This chain joins TRBV29-1 and TRBJ1-3; D not certain. In germline, CDR1 is SQVTM, CDR2 ANQGSEA. This CDR3 contains 15 residues. Trimming shortened V by 8 bases and J by 0 bases, and 17 bases separated the two germline ends. CDR3 sequence: CSSEALPFSGNTIYF. CDR3 in DNA: TGCAGCAGTGAAGCGCTGCCCTTCTCTGGAAACACCATATATTTT.

This clonotype was picked up many times. The chain joins TRBV7-2 to TRBJ1-5; no clear D gene. The CDR3 covers 14 residues. V gave up 5 bases and J gave up 3 bases, with 11 bases separating them. CDR1 is SGHTA, CDR2 FQGNSA, per germline. The CDR3 region is CASSRPGPNQPQHF. The CDR3, as DNA: TGTGCCAGCAGCCGACCTGGGCCCAATCAGCCCCAGCATTTT. The entire variable domain, with the rest obtained from reference TRBV7-2 and TRBJ1-5, is as follows: GAGVSQSPSNKVTEKGKDVELRCDPISGHTALYWYRQSLGQGLEFLIYFQGNSAPDKSGLPSDRFSAERTGGSVSTLTIQRTQQEDSAVYLCASSRPGPNQPQHFGDGTRLSIL.

This clonotype was counted between two and nine times. V gene TRBV20-1 combines with J gene TRBJ2-7; D could derive from TRBD1 or TRBD2 (7 bases each). The germline V gene has CDR1 DFQATT and CDR2 SNEGSKA (reference sequence). Trimming shortened V by 8 bases and J by 4 bases, and 18 bases separated the two germline ends. The CDR3 runs to 13 residues. The CDR3 nucleotides are TGCAGTCAGGGGGGGCGGTCGGAATACGAGCAGTACTTC. This codes for CSQGGRSEYEQYF.

The chain recombines TRBV4-2 with TRBJ1-1; D unresolved. This CDR3 comprises 11 residues. CDR1 and CDR2 (germline): LGHNA, YNFKEQ. V shed 8 bases and J shed 3 bases, with 7 bases lying between them. The CDR3 loop reads CASGPHTEAFF. CDR3 nucleotide sequence: TGTGCCAGCGGCCCTCACACTGAAGCTTTCTTT.

The V and J genes are TRBV6-4 and TRBJ1-6, with 8 bases lining up with TRBD1. V was pared by 2 bases and J by 7 bases, with 7 bases of the junction left unmatched. CDR1 is MRHNA, CDR2 SNTAGT, per germline. This CDR3 spans 16 amino acids. In nucleotides, the CDR3 is TGTGCCAGCAGTGACCCCCGGACAGGGTTGAATTCACCCCTCCACTTT. Translated: CASSDPRTGLNSPLHF.

V and J are TRBV7-3 and TRBJ2-2; D is unclear. CDR1 is SGHTA and CDR2 is FQGTGA in the germline V gene. This CDR3 is built from 13 residues. V shed 0 bases and J shed 7 bases, with 6 bases lying between them. CDR3 amino acids: CASSLTFGGELFF. The CDR3 DNA reads TGTGCCAGCAGCTTAACGTTCGGCGGGGAGCTGTTTTTT.